What follows are 17 T cell receptor beta chains derived from one specimen sequenced in a study of CD8 T cells in ankylosing spondylitis. Notes on the study in general: Typical of ankylosing spondylitis blood, it appeared, was a TCR beta motif of roughly eight highly homologous variants.

Antigens of these TCRs are unknown. TCRdb processed the 5' RACE reads anew with MiXCR; each CDR3 protein has one entry. The sample includes about 130,000 distinct CDR3 sequences, approximately 17% of them seen just once. The material sequenced was blood, either unsorted or a sorted T cell fraction (not recorded which). These receptors were taken from a male donor with ankylosing spondylitis.

J is TRBJ2-7 and V is TRBV14, with D maybe TRBD2 (6 bases). The germline gives CDR1 SGHDN, CDR2 FVKESK. V was pared by 5 bases and J by 1 base, with 12 bases between. CDR3 size: 14 residues. The CDR3 DNA is TGTGCCAGCAGCTACGCAGGGACTTCCTACGAGCAGTACTTC. Translation: CASSYAGTSYEQYF.

The rearrangement uses TRBV2 and TRBJ2-7; possibly TRBD2 for D (5 bases). Germline values: CDR1 SNHLY, CDR2 FYNNEI. This CDR3 spans 12 amino acids. V shed 7 bases and J shed 0 bases, with 7 bases lying between them. CDR3 DNA: TGTGCCAGCAACGGGGACTCCTACGAGCAGTACTTC. Protein sequence: CASNGDSYEQYF.

The chain has TRBV6-1 and TRBJ2-2; 15 bases map to TRBD2. Unmatched junction bases numbered 13, after V lost 9 bases and J lost 2 bases. The CDR3 runs 19 residues. Germline V gene sequence: CDR1 MNHNS, CDR2 SASEGT. The CDR3 here is CASGPGTSGRTFNTGELFF. The CDR3 DNA reads as TGTGCCAGTGGACCCGGGACTAGCGGGAGGACCTTTAACACCGGGGAGCTGTTTTTT.

In its sample, this clonotype was seen a few times. The chain couples TRBV29-1 to TRBJ2-6, with unresolved D. Germline CDR1 and CDR2: SQVTM and ANQGSEA. Trimming took 0 bases from V and 2 from J, leaving 8 bases between them. The CDR3 length is 15 residues. CDR3 nucleotides: TGCAGCGTTGAAGACCAGAGTCCTGGGGCCAACGTCCTGACTTTC. Translating it yields CSVEDQSPGANVLTF.

The chain recombines TRBV4-3 with TRBJ1-6, with a possible D match to TRBD1 (6 bases). V lost 8 bases and J lost 10, with 12 bases in between. Germline assignment: CDR1 LGHNA and CDR2 YSLEER. The CDR3 runs 12 residues. Written as DNA, the CDR3 is TGCGCCAGCGGGGGCCGTCGCTCACCCCTCCACTTT. Translation: CASGGRRSPLHF.

This sequence joins TRBV4-3 and TRBJ2-7; 7 nucleotides align to TRBD1. CDR1 LGHNA and CDR2 YSLEER come from the germline V gene. After removal of 2 bases from V and 0 bases from J, the junction contained 7 bases not matched to a gene. This CDR3 is 16 amino acids long. This chain's CDR3 is CASSQSFRDSSYEQYF. The CDR3 DNA follows: TGCGCCAGCAGCCAAAGTTTTAGGGACAGCTCCTACGAGCAGTACTTC.

The sample holds a few counts of this clonotype. The chain joins TRBV20-1 to TRBJ2-7; 9 bases map to TRBD2. CDR1 is DFQATT, CDR2 SNEGSKA, per germline (reference sequence). J lost 6 bases, V lost 6 bases, and 15 bases had no gene match. The CDR3 sequence is 15 residues long. CDR3 coding DNA: TGCAGTGCAACTAATAGCGGGAGAATCGCATCCGAGCAGTACTTC. This codes for CSATNSGRIASEQYF.

This clonotype was counted a few times. The chain has TRBV5-1 and TRBJ2-3, with 9 bases that match TRBD1. Germline CDR1 is SGHRS and CDR2 is YFSETQ. After removal of 5 bases from V and 4 bases from J, the junction contained 11 bases not matched to a gene. The CDR3 consists of 16 residues. The CDR3 here is CASSSRDRESSDTQYF. Here the CDR3 DNA reads TGCGCCAGCAGTTCCCGGGACAGGGAAAGCTCAGATACGCAGTATTTT.

This clonotype came up once. V gene TRBV7-8 combines with J gene TRBJ1-6; maybe TRBD1 (5 bases). Germline lookup yields CDR1 SGHVS and CDR2 FQNEAQ. V lost 3 bases, J lost 8 bases, and 11 bases lay in between. This CDR3 has 14 residues. CDR3 nucleotides: TGTGCCAGCAGCTTTGGCCCGGGGCATTCACCCCTCCACTTT. This sequence encodes CASSFGPGHSPLHF.

This clonotype was observed a few times. The junction does not match germline at one end; this may be a read error. The chain links TRBV7-9 to TRBJ2-7; D is unresolved. Germline lookup yields CDR1 SEHNR and CDR2 FQNEAQ (reference sequence). The length of the CDR3 is 13 residues. CDR3 residues: CATSKQSSYEQYF. In DNA, the CDR3 is TGTGCCACCAGCAAACAGAGCTCCTACGAGCAGTACTTC.

The sample holds a few counts of this clonotype. The chain couples TRBV29-1 to TRBJ2-7, with 9 bases matching TRBD2. CDR1 and CDR2 from the germline V gene are SQVTM and ANQGSEA. This CDR3 contains 14 residues. Unmatched junction bases numbered 4, after V lost 3 bases and J lost 1 base. CDR3 protein: CSVESSGISYEQYF. The CDR3 DNA is TGCAGCGTTGAGTCTAGCGGGATATCCTACGAGCAGTACTTC.

The J gene is TRBJ2-2, the V gene TRBV27; perhaps TRBD1 as D (7 bases). This CDR3 contains 13 residues. Looked up from germline, CDR1 is MNHEY and CDR2 is SMNVEV (reference sequence). Trimming took off 4 bases at V and 5 bases at J, with 8 bases between the two ends. DNA of the CDR3: TGTGCCAGCAGTTCAGGGGGGACCGGGGAGCTGTTTTTT. Its translation: CASSSGGTGELFF.

This clonotype showed up just a few times. The chain carries TRBV27 and TRBJ2-1; D may be TRBD2 (6 bases). Trimming removed 9 bases at V and 8 bases at J, with 20 bases between. Germline CDR1 MNHEY, CDR2 SMNVEV (reference sequence). This CDR3 spans 14 amino acids. The chain's CDR3 is CASRGWTISDEQFF. CDR3 bases: TGTGCCAGTAGAGGGTGGACTATATCGGATGAGCAGTTCTTC.

The chain joins TRBV9 to TRBJ2-3; 7 bases are a match to TRBD2. The CDR3 runs 14 residues. CDR1 and CDR2 from the germline V gene are SGDLS and YYNGEE. V was clipped by 0 bases and J by 4 bases; unmatched bases: 2. The CDR3 is CASSVELASDTQYF. In DNA, the CDR3 is TGTGCCAGCAGCGTAGAACTAGCGTCAGATACGCAGTATTTT.

The chain carries TRBV7-8 and TRBJ1-5; D might be TRBD1 (5 bases). CDR1 and CDR2 from the germline V gene are SGHVS and FQNEAQ. V was clipped by 0 bases and J by 2 bases, with 11 bases between them. The CDR3 covers 16 residues. CDR3 loop: CASSLAVGGRNQPQHF. CDR3 DNA sequence: TGTGCCAGCAGCTTAGCGGTCGGGGGACGCAATCAGCCCCAGCATTTT.

This clonotype came up once. The chain links TRBV28 to TRBJ2-1; tentatively, D is TRBD1 (5 bases). V was clipped by 3 bases and J by 5 bases, with 14 bases between them. This CDR3 is built from 15 residues. In germline, CDR1 is MDHEN, CDR2 SYDVKM. DNA for the CDR3: TGTGCCAGCAGTTTTCAGGGCCCGGGTAACAATGAGCAGTTCTTC. This translates into CASSFQGPGNNEQFF.

The rearrangement joins TRBV21-1 to TRBJ2-2; the D call TRBD1 from the table was never checked on the DNA. TRBV21-1 is a pseudogene locus. The CDR3 consists of 13 residues. This CDR3 is CASNVQGTGELFF. DNA of the CDR3: TGTGCCAGCAATGTCCAGGGCACCGGGGAGCTGTTTTTT.